This TCR beta chain was retrieved from a study of cytomegalovirus exposure and HLA in healthy donors. General study points: Later analysis demonstrated an association between a missense DCLRE1C variant and TCR beta V- and J-gene trimming. Several of the most significant clusters appeared linked to common viral pathogens, based on a later analysis. Later analysis indicated greater clonal expansion among HLA-associated TCR beta chains than among equally common other chains.

Notes on this clone: The target antigen is unknown.

Germline loops: CDR1 KGHSH, CDR2 LQKENI. This CDR3 comprises 14 residues. Trimming cost V 2 bases and J 1 base, with 8 bases left between them. PCR primers comprised 60 Vbeta and 13 Jbeta primers. Method: immunoSEQ multiplex PCR; TCRdb's copy keeps in-frame clones and lacks some. Of approximately 140,000 clones in the sample, roughly three quarters were seen once. Sample: PBMCs. V is TRBV18 and J is TRBJ1-2, with a possible D match to TRBD1 (5 bases). This clonotype originated in a woman between 50 and 59 years old in good health and CMV-seronegative. Written as DNA, the CDR3 is TGTGCCAGCTCACCAGAGACAGTTAACTATGGCTACACCTTC. Residues: CASSPETVNYGYTF.